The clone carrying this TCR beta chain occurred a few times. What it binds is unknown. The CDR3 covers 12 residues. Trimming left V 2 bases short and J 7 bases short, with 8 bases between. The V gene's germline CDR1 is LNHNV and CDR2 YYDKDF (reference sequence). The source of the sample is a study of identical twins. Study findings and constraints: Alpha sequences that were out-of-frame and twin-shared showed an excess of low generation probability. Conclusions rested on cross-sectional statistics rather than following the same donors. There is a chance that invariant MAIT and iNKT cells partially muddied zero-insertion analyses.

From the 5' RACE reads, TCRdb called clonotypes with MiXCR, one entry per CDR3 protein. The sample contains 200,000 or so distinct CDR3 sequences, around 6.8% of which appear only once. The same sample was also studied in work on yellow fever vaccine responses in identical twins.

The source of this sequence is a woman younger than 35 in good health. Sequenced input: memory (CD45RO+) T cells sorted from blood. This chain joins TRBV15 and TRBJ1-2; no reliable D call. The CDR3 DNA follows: TGTGCCACCAGCAGAACTGAGGGTGGCTACACCTTC. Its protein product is CATSRTEGGYTF.